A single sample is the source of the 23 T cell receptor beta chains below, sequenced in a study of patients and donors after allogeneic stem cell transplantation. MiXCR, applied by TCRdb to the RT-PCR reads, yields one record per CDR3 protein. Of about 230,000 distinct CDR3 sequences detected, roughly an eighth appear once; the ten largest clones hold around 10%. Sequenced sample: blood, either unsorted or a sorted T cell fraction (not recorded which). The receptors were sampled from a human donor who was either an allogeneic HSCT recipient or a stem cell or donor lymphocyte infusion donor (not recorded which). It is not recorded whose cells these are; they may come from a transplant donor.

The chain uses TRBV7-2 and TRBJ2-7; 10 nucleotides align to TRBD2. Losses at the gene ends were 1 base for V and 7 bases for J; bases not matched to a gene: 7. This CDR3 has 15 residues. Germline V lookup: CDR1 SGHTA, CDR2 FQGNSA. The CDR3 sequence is CASSLGSERGGEQYF. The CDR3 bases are TGTGCCAGCAGCTTAGGTTCGGAGCGGGGGGGTGAGCAGTACTTC. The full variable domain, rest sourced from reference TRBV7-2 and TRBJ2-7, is GAGVSQSPSNKVTEKGKDVELRCDPISGHTALYWYRQSLGQGLEFLIYFQGNSAPDKSGLPSDRFSAERTGGSVSTLTIQRTQQEDSAVYLCASSLGSERGGEQYFGPGTRLTVT.

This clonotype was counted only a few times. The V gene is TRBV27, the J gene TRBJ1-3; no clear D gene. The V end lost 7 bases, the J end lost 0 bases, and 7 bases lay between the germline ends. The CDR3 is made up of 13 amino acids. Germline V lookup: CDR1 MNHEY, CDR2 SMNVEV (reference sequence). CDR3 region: CASKWASGNTIYF. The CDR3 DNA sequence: TGTGCCAGCAAGTGGGCCTCTGGAAACACCATATATTTT.

CDR3 region: CSATKTGGYNSPLHF. The CDR3 nucleotides read TGCAGTGCTACCAAGACAGGGGGTTATAATTCACCCCTCCACTTT. The chain employs TRBV20-1 and TRBJ1-6; TRBD1 agrees at 9 bases. Germline V gene sequence: CDR1 DFQATT, CDR2 SNEGSKA (reference sequence). The CDR3 covers 15 residues. Trimming removed 4 bases from V and 4 bases from J; junction bases left unmatched: 5.

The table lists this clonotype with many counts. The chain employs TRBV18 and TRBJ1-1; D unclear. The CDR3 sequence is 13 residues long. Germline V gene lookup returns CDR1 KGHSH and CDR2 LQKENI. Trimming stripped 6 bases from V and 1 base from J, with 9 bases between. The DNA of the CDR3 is TGTGCCAGCTCCATTAACGAGAACACTGAAGCTTTCTTT. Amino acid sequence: CASSINENTEAFF.

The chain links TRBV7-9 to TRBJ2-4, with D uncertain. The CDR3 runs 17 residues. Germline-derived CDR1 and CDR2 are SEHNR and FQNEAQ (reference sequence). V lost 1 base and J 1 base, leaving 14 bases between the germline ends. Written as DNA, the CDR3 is TGTGCCAGCAGCTTAGGAGACGGAGTCCGGGCCAAAAACATTCAGTACTTC. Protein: CASSLGDGVRAKNIQYF. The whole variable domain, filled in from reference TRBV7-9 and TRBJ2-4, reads DTGVSQNPRHKITKRGQNVTFRCDPISEHNRLYWYRQTLGQGPEFLTYFQNEAQLEKSRLLSDRFSAERPKGSFSTLEIQRTEQGDSAMYLCASSLGDGVRAKNIQYFGAGTRLSVL.

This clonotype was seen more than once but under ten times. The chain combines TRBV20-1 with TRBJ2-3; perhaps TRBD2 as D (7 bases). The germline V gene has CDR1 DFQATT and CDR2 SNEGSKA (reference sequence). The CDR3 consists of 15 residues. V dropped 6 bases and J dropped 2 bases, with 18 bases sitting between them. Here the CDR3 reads CSATEDGGHTDTQYF. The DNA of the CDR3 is TGCAGTGCGACAGAAGACGGGGGGCACACAGATACGCAGTATTTT.

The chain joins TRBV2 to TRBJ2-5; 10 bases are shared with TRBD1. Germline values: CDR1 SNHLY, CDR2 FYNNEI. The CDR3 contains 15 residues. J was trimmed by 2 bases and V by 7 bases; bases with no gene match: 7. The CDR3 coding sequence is TGTGCCAGCAAGCGGGACAGGGGTGCGCAAGAGACCCAGTACTTC. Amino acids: CASKRDRGAQETQYF.

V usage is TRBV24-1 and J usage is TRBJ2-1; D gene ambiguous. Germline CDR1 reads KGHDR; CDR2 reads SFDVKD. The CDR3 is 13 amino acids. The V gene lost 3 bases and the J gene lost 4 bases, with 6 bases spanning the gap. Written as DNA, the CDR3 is TGTGCCACCAGTGATCCCGGTTACAATGAGCAGTTCTTC. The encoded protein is CATSDPGYNEQFF.

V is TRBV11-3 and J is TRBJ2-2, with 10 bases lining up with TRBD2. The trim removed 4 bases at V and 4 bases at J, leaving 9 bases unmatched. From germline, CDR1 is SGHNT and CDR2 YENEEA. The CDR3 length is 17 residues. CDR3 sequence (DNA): TGTGCCAGCAGCTCAGAAACACTAGCGGGGAGCACCGGGGAGCTGTTTTTT. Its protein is CASSSETLAGSTGELFF.

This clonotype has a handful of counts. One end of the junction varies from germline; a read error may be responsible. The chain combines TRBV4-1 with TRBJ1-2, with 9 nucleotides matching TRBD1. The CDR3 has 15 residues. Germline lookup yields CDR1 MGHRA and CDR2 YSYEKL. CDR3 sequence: CASSPQQGAGYSYTF. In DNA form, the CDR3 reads TGCGCCAGCAGCCCCCAACAGGGGGCGGGCTATAGCTACACCTTC.

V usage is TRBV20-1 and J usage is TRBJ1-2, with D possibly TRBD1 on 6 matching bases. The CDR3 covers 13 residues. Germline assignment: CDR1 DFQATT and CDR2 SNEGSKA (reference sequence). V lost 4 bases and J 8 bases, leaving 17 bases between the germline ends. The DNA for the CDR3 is TGCAGTGCTATTTCAGGGACATATGAGGGCTACACCTTC. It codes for CSAISGTYEGYTF.

The CDR3 here is CASSLSGFANYGYTF. CDR3 bases: TGTGCCAGCAGTTTATCAGGGTTTGCTAACTATGGCTACACCTTC. The genes are TRBV27 and TRBJ1-2, with unresolved D. V was clipped by 0 bases and J by 0 bases, with 8 bases between them. The CDR3 totals 15 residues. Germline values: CDR1 MNHEY, CDR2 SMNVEV (reference sequence).

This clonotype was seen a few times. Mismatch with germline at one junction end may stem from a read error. The CDR3 coding sequence is TGTGCCATCAGGGGGACAGGGGGAAGTGCCCTCTTC. Its translation: CAIRGTGGSALF. The chain uses TRBV10-3 and TRBJ2-7, with 11 bases fitting TRBD1. The CDR3 is 12 amino acids. Germline V gene data show CDR1 as ENHRY and CDR2 as SYGVKD.

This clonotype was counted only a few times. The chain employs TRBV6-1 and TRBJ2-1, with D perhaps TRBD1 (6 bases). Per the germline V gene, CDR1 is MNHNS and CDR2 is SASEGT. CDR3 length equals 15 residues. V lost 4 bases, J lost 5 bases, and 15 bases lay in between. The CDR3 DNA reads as TGTGCCAGCAGTGGGGGGCGATCACTCAACAATGAGCAGTTCTTC. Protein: CASSGGRSLNNEQFF.

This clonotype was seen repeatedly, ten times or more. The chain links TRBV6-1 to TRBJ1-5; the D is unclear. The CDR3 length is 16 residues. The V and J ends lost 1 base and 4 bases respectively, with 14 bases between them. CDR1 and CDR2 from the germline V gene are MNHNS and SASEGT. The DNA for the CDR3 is TGTGCCAGCAGTGAAGGAACCCAAGGGAGGAATCAGCCCCAGCATTTT. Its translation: CASSEGTQGRNQPQHF.

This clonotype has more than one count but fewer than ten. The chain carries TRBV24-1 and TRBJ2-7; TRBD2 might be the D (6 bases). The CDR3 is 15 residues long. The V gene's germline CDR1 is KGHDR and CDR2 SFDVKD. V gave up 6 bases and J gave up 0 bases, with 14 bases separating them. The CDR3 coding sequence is TGTGCCACCAGTTCGGAGGGAGTGGGCTCCTACGAGCAGTACTTC. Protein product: CATSSEGVGSYEQYF.

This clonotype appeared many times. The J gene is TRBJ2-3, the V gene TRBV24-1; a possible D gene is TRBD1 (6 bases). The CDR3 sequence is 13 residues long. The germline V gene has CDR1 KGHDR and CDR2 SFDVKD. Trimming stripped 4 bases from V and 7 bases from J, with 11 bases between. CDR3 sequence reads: CATSEPGQYTQYF. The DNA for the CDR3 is TGTGCCACCAGTGAACCAGGACAGTATACGCAGTATTTT.

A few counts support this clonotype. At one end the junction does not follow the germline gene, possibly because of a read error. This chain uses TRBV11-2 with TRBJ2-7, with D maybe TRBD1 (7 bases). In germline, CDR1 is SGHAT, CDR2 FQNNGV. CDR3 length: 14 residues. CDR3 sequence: CASSPDRRGDEQYF. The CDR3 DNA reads TGTGCCAGCAGCCCGGACAGGAGGGGCGACGAGCAGTACTTT. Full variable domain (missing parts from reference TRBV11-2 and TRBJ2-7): EAGVAQSPRYKIIEKRQSVAFWCNPISGHATLYWYQQILGQGPKLLIQFQNNGVVDDSQLPKDRFSAERLKGVDSTLKIQPAKLEDSAVYLCASSPDRRGDEQYFGPGTRLTVT.

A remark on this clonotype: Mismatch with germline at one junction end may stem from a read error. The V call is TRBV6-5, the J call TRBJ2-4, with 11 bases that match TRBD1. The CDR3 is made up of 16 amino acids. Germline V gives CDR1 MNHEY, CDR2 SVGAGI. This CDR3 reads CASNYGQGAAKNIQYF. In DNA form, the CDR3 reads TGTGCCAGCAATTACGGACAGGGGGCTGCCAAAAACATTCAGTACTTC.

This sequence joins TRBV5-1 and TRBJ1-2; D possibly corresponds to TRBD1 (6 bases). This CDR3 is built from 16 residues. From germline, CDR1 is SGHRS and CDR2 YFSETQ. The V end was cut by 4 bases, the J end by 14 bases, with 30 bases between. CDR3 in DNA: TGCGCCAGCAGCCACAGTGACAGGCCCCCTTCTAAGGACTATACCTTC. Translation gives CASSHSDRPPSKDYTF.

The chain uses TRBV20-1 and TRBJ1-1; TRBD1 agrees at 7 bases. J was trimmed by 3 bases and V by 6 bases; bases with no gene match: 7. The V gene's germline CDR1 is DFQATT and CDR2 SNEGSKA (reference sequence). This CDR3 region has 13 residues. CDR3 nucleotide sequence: TGCAGTGCCAATCCCGACAGGGACACTGAAGCTTTCTTT. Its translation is CSANPDRDTEAFF.

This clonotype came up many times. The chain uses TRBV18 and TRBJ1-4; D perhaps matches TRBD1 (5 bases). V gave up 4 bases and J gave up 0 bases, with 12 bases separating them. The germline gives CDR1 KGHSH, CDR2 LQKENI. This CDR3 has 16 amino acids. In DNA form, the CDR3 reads TGTGCCAGCTCACGGGACTCAGTTGCAACTAATGAAAAACTGTTTTTT. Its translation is CASSRDSVATNEKLFF.

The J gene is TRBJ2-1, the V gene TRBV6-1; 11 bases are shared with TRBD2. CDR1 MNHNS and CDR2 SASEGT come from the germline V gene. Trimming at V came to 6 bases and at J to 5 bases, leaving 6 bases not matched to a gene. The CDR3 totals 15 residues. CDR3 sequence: CASSHSGRANNEQFF. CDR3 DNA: TGTGCCAGCAGCCATAGCGGGAGGGCTAACAATGAGCAGTTCTTC.